Listed below are T cell receptor beta chains from one sample, sequenced in a study of cytomegalovirus exposure and HLA in healthy donors. Assay used: immunoSEQ multiplex PCR; TCRdb lists only in-frame clones, some missing. The table includes approximately 160,000 clones, approximately 96% detected once. Sequenced material: PBMCs. The receptors stem from a woman aged 18-35 years in good health and CMV-seronegative. The CDR3 runs from the conserved cysteine through the conserved F or W. A D gene is named only where the DNA matches it firmly. The listing skips clone size in some rows; elsewhere it reads once, few, many or a size class.

.,.,TRBJ1-6,TRBV6-5,CASTSSAGNSPLHF,TGTGCCAGCACTTCCTCCGCCGGTAATTCACCCCTCCACTTT
.,.,TRBJ2-7,TRBV11-2,CASSLVVGPGEQYF,TGTGCCAGCAGCTTAGTGGTCGGTCCGGGCGAGCAGTACTTC
.,.,TRBJ2-7,TRBV2,CASRGDGYEQYF,TGTGCCAGCAGAGGAGACGGCTACGAGCAGTACTTC
TRBD1,.,TRBJ1-2,TRBV4-2,CASSQDRQGYYGYTF,TGTGCCAGCAGCCAAGATAGACAGGGTTACTATGGCTACACCTTC
.,.,TRBJ2-3,TRBV25-1,CASTPGGTDTQYF,TGTGCCAGCACCCCGGGGGGCACAGATACGCAGTATTTT
TRBD2,.,TRBJ2-7,TRBV6-6,CASREKLAGGSYEQYF,TGTGCCAGCAGAGAAAAACTAGCGGGGGGATCCTACGAGCAGTACTTC
.,.,TRBJ2-3,TRBV2,CASSEAVGWDKSTDTQYF,TGTGCCAGCAGTGAAGCTGTCGGGTGGGACAAAAGCACAGATACGCAGTATTTT
.,.,TRBJ2-2,TRBV6-5,CASSYPLGSSGELFF,TGTGCCAGCAGTTACCCACTAGGATCAAGCGGGGAGCTGTTTTTT
.,.,TRBJ2-5,TRBV5-6,CASSFGGGTQYF,TGTGCCAGCAGCTTCGGCGGAGGGACCCAGTACTTC
TRBD1,.,TRBJ2-1,TRBV9,CASSPHGQERYNEQFF,TGTGCCAGCAGCCCCCATGGACAGGAAAGATACAATGAGCAGTTCTTC
.,.,TRBJ2-3,TRBV4-1,CASSQEATGGDTQYF,TGCGCCAGCAGCCAAGAGGCTACTGGGGGCGATACGCAGTATTTT
.,.,TRBJ1-2,TRBV10-3,CAISVGDYGYTF,TGTGCCATCAGTGTAGGGGACTATGGCTACACCTTC
.,.,TRBJ2-1,TRBV19,CASSMLATYNEQFF,TGTGCCAGTAGTATGCTAGCGACCTACAATGAGCAGTTCTTC
.,.,TRBJ2-7,TRBV13,CASRTKGVPTYEQYF,TGTGCCAGCAGGACGAAGGGGGTCCCTACCTACGAGCAGTACTTC
.,.,TRBJ1-5,TRBV4-3,CASSQGTVNQPQHF,TGCGCCAGCAGCCAAGGGACAGTTAATCAGCCCCAGCATTTT
TRBD1,once,TRBJ2-1,TRBV30,CAWTSRTGGFINEQFF,TGTGCCTGGACCAGCCGAACAGGGGGGTTTATCAATGAGCAGTTCTTC
.,.,TRBJ2-1,TRBV5-4,CASSLGGGRSYNEQFF,TGTGCCAGCAGCTTGGGGGGGGGCCGATCCTACAATGAGCAGTTCTTC
.,.,TRBJ1-2,TRBV7-3,CASSLIGGAGGYTF,TGTGCCAGCAGCTTAATCGGGGGGGCGGGAGGCTACACCTTC
.,.,TRBJ1-1,TRBV2,CASSEEGGASTEAFF,TGTGCCAGCAGTGAGGAAGGGGGAGCGTCCACTGAAGCTTTCTTT
.,.,TRBJ1-1,TRBV6-1,CASTMNTEAFF,TGTGCCAGCACCATGAACACTGAAGCTTTCTTT
TRBD1,.,TRBJ2-2,TRBV11-3,CARSNRGLDTGELFF,TGTGCCCGAAGTAACAGGGGTCTAGACACCGGGGAGCTGTTTTTT
TRBD2,.,TRBJ2-7,TRBV10-2,CASRYSGGARGEQYF,TGCGCCAGCCGATATAGCGGGGGGGCCCGAGGCGAGCAGTACTTC
TRBD1,.,TRBJ1-2,TRBV10-3,CAISLGQGDGYTF,TGTGCCATCAGTCTCGGACAGGGCGATGGCTACACCTTC
TRBD2,.,TRBJ2-1,TRBV9,CASSPRASGGYNEQFF,TGTGCCAGCAGCCCGCGCGCTAGCGGGGGATACAATGAGCAGTTCTTC
.,.,TRBJ2-3,TRBV6-5,CASRDFSTDTQYF,TGTGCCAGCCGGGACTTTAGCACAGATACGCAGTATTTT